This T cell receptor (beta chain) was captured by sequencing in a study of cytomegalovirus exposure and HLA in healthy donors. PCR was performed using 60 Vbeta and 13 Jbeta primers. Libraries were prepared by immunoSEQ multiplex PCR; TCRdb keeps only in-frame clonotypes and omits some of them. The sample contains 130,000 or so clones, roughly 80% of which appear only once. Regarding the study as a whole: The study flagged some 170 TCR beta chains as cytomegalovirus-associated.

This clone was seen just once. The antigen remains undetermined. This CDR3 spans 13 amino acids. Germline-derived CDR1 and CDR2 are SGHTA and FQGNSA. The V gene end was trimmed by 3 bases and the J gene end by 7 bases; junction bases not matched to a gene: 0. The rearrangement links TRBV7-2 to TRBJ2-3; 11 bases match TRBD2. This TCR was sampled from a man aged 25-45 years in good health and CMV-seronegative. Sequences were obtained from PBMCs. The CDR3 DNA is TGTGCCAGCAGCTTGACTAGCGGGAATACGCAGTATTTT. Translated, it gives CASSLTSGNTQYF.